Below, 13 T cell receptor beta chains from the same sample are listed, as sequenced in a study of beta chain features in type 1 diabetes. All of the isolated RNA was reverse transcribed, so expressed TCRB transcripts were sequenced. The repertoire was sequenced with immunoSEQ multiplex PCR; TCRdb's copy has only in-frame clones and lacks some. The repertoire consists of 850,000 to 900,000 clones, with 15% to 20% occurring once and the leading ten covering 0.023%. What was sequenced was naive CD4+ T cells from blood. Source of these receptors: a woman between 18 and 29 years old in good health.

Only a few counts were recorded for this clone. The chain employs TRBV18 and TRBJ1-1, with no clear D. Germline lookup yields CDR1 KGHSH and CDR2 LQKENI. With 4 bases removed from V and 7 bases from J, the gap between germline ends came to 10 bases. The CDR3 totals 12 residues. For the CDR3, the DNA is TGTGCCAGCTCACGAGGAGGGAGTGAAGCTTTCTTT. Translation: CASSRGGSEAFF.

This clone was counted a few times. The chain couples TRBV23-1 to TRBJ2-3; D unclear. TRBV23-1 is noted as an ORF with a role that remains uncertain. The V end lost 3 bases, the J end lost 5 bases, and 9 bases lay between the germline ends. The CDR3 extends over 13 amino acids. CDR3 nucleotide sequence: TGCGCCAGCAGTCATCCGTTTTTAGATACGCAGTATTTT. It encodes CASSHPFLDTQYF.

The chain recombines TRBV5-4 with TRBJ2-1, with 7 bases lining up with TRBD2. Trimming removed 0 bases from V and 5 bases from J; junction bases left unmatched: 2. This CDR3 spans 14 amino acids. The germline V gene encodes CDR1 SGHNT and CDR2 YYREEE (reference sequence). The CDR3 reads CASSLGSGNNEQFF. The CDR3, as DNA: TGTGCCAGCAGCTTGGGAAGCGGGAACAATGAGCAGTTCTTC.

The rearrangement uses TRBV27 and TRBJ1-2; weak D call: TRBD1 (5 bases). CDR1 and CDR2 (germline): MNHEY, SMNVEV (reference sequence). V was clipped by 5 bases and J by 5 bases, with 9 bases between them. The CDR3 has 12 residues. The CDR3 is CASSHDRYGYTF. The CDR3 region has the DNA TGTGCCAGCAGTCACGACAGATATGGCTACACCTTC.

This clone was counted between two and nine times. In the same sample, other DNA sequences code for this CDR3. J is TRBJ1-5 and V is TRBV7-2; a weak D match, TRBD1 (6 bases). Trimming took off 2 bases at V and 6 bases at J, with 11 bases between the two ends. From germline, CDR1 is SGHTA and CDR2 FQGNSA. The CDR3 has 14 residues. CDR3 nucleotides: TGTGCCAGCAGCTTAACAGGGATTCGTCAGCCCCAGCATTTT. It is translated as CASSLTGIRQPQHF.

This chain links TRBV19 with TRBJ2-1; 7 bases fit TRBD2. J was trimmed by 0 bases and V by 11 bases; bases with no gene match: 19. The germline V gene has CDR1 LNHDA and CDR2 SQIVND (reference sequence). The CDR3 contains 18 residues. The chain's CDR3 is CACKGGGSSDNSYNEQFF. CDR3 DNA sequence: TGTGCCTGTAAGGGCGGCGGGAGTTCTGACAACTCCTACAATGAGCAGTTCTTC. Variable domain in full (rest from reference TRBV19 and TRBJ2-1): DGGITQSPKYLFRKEGQNVTLSCEQNLNHDAMYWYRQDPGQGLRLIYYSQIVNDFQKGDIAEGYSVSREKKESFPLTVTSAQKNPTAFYLCACKGGGSSDNSYNEQFFGPGTRLTVL.

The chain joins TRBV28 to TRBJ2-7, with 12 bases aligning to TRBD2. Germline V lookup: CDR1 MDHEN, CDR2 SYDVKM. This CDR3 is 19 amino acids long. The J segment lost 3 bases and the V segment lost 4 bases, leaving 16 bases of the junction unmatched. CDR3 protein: CASSSPGLAGAGVNYEQYF. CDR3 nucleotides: TGTGCCAGCAGTTCTCCGGGACTAGCGGGTGCAGGGGTAAACTACGAGCAGTACTTC.

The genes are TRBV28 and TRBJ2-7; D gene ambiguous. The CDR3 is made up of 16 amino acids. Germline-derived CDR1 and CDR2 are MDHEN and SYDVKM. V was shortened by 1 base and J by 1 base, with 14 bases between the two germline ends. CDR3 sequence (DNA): TGTGCCAGCAGTTTATCAAGTAGGGTTCAATCCTACGAGCAGTACTTC. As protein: CASSLSSRVQSYEQYF.

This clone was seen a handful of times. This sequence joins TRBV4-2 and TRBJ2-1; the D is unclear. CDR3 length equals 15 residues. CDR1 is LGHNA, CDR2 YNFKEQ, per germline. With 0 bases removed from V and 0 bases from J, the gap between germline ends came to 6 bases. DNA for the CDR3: TGTGCCAGCAGCCAAGACGCGGTCTCCTACAATGAGCAGTTCTTC. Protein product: CASSQDAVSYNEQFF.

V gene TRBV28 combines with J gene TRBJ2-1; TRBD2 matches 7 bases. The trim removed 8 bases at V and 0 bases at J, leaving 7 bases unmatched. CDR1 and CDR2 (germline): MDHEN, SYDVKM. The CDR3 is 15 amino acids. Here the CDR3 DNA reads TGTGCCAGCTCTCGCGGGGGTTACTCCTACAATGAGCAGTTCTTC. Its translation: CASSRGGYSYNEQFF. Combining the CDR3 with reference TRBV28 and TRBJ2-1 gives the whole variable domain DVKVTQSSRYLVKRTGEKVFLECVQDMDHENMFWYRQDPGLGLRLIYFSYDVKMKEKGDIPEGYSVSREKKERFSLILESASTNQTSMYLCASSRGGYSYNEQFFGPGTRLTVL.

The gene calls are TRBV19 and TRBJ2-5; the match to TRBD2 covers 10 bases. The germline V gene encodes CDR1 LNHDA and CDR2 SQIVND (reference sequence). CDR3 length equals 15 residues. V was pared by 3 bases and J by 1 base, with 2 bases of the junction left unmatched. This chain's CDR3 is CASSISGRPQETQYF. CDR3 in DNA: TGTGCCAGTAGTATTAGCGGGAGGCCCCAAGAGACCCAGTACTTC.

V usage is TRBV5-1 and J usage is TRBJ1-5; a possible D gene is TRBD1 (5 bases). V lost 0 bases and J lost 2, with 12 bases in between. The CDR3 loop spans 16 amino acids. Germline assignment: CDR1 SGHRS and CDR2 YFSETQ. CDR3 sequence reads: CASSLGAGQGNQPQHF. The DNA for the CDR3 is TGCGCCAGCAGCTTGGGGGCAGGGCAAGGCAATCAGCCCCAGCATTTT.

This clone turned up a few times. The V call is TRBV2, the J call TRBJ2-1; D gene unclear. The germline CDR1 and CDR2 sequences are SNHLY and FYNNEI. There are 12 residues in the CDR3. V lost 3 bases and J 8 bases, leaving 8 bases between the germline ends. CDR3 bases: TGTGCCAGCAGTGAGGTGCCGCATGAGCAGTTCTTC. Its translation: CASSEVPHEQFF.